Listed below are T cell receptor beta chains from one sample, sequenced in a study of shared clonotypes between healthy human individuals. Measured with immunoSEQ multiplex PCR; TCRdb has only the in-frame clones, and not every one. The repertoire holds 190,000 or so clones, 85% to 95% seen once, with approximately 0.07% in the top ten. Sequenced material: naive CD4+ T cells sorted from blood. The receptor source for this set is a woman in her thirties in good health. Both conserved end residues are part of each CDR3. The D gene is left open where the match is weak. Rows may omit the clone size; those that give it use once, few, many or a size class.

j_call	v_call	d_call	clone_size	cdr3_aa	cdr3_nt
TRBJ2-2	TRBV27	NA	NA	CASSPAGALNTGELFF	TGTGCCAGCAGTCCAGCTGGGGCTCTGAACACCGGGGAGCTGTTTTTT
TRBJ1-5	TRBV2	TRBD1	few	CASSGTGNQPQHF	TGTGCCAGCAGTGGGACAGGTAATCAGCCCCAGCATTTT
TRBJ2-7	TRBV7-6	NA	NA	CASSLAEGHEQYF	TGTGCCAGCAGCTTAGCGGAGGGGCACGAGCAGTACTTC
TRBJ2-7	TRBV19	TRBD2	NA	CASSIVVKTSGAYEQYF	TGTGCCAGTAGTATAGTGGTTAAGACTAGCGGGGCCTACGAGCAGTACTTC
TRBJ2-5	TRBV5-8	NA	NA	CASSPGTRRSGAKEETQYF	TGTGCCAGCAGCCCGGGGACACGGAGAAGCGGGGCGAAGGAAGAGACCCAGTACTTC
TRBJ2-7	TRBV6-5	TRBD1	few	CASSYSGTGDYEQYF	TGTGCCAGCAGTTACTCCGGGACAGGGGACTACGAGCAGTACTTC
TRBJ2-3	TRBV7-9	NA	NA	CASSFSGAVDTQYF	TGTGCCAGCAGCTTTTCGGGGGCGGTAGATACGCAGTATTTT
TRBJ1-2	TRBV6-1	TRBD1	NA	CASSSRTGLYGYTF	TGTGCCAGCAGTTCAAGGACAGGGCTGTATGGCTACACCTTC
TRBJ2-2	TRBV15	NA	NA	CATSRSGHRAGELFF	TGTGCCACCAGCAGATCGGGGCACCGGGCGGGGGAGCTGTTTTTT
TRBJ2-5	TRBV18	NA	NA	CASSPGELVETQYF	TGTGCCAGCTCACCGGGGGAACTCGTGGAGACCCAGTACTTC
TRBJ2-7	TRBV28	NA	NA	CASSLYTGNSYEQYF	TGTGCCAGCAGTTTATACACAGGGAACTCCTACGAGCAGTACTTC
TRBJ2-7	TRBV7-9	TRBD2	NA	CASSAPQTSGRTYEQYF	TGTGCCAGCAGCGCGCCCCAGACTAGCGGGAGAACCTACGAGCAGTACTTC
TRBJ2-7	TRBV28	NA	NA	CASSPFVDYEQYF	TGTGCCAGCAGTCCCTTCGTGGATTACGAGCAGTACTTC
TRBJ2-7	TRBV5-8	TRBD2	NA	CASSTGLARYEQYF	TGTGCCAGCAGCACCGGACTAGCGCGCTACGAGCAGTACTTC
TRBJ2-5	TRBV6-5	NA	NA	CASSYSPAPQETQYF	TGTGCCAGCAGTTACTCTCCGGCGCCACAAGAGACCCAGTACTTC
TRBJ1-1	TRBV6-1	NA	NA	CASSLQWWTEAFF	TGTGCCAGCAGCCTACAGTGGTGGACTGAAGCTTTCTTT